This T cell receptor (beta chain) was identified during a study of post-analysis software for immune sequencing data. At the level of the study: Relapsing-remitting, secondary progressive and progressive-relapsing forms made up the multiple sclerosis disease courses.

V lost 5 bases, J lost 4 bases, and 2 bases stayed unmatched. This CDR3 has 13 amino acids. In this sample, this clonotype turned up many times. Its antigen is undetermined. Incorporated into the TCR beta cDNA libraries were unique molecular identifiers, which served to reduce PCR and sequencing biases. Between roughly 1 and 11 million T cells gave rise to some 450,000 cDNA molecules. TCRdb redid the calling of the PCR reads with MiXCR, one entry per CDR3 protein. Of 740,000 or so distinct CDR3 sequences listed, 53% are singletons. General study findings and limits: Patients used five TRBV segments, including TRBV5-6, TRBV5-1 and TRBV20-1, more often than controls. The normalized Chao1 diversity of multiple sclerosis patients was significantly lower than that of controls.

The chain is built from TRBV12-3 or TRBV12-4 and TRBJ1-2; 9 bases are shared with TRBD1. What was sequenced was blood. The TCR sequence derives from a girl aged 5-17 years with multiple sclerosis. DNA of the CDR3: TGTGCCAGCAGTCTACAGGGGGCCTATGGCTACACCTTC. Translation gives CASSLQGAYGYTF.